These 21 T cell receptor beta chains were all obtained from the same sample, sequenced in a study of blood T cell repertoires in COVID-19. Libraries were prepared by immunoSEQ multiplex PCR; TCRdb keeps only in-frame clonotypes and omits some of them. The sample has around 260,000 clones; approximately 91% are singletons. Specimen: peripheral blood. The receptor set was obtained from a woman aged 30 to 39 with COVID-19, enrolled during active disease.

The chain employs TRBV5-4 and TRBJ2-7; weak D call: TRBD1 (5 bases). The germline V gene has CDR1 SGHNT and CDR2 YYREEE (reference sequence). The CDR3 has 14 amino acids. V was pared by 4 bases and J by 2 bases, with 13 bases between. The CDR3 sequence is CASSPEQGTYEQYF. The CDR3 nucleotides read TGTGCCAGCAGCCCCGAGCAGGGAACCTACGAGCAGTACTTC.

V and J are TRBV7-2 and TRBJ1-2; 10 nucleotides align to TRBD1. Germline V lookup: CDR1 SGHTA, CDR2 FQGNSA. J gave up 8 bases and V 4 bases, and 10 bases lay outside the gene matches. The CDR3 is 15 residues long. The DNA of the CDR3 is TGTGCCAGCAGCTCAGAAGGGACAGGGGTACGAGGCTACACCTTC. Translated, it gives CASSSEGTGVRGYTF.

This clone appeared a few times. The CDR3 DNA is TGTGCCAGCAGACAGGGGAGAGCCGGGGAGCTGTTTTTT. Translating it yields CASRQGRAGELFF. The gene calls are TRBV25-1 and TRBJ2-2; 7 bases line up with TRBD1. V shed 6 bases and J 6 bases; nucleotides not matched to a gene: 4. CDR1 and CDR2 from the germline V gene are MGHDK and SYGVNS. The CDR3 runs to 13 residues. The whole variable domain, remainder taken from reference TRBV25-1 and TRBJ2-2, is EADIYQTPRYLVIGTGKKITLECSQTMGHDKMYWYQQDPGMELHLIHYSYGVNSTEKGDLSSESTVSRIRTEHFPLTLESARPSHTSQYLCASRQGRAGELFFGEGSRLTVL.

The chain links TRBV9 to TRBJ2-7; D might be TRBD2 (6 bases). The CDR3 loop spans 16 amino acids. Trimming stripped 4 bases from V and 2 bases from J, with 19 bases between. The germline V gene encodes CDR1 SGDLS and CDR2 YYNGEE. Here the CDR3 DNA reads TGTGCCAGCAGCCCCCGGGGGAGCGCCGCTACCTACGAGCAGTACTTC. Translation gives CASSPRGSAATYEQYF.

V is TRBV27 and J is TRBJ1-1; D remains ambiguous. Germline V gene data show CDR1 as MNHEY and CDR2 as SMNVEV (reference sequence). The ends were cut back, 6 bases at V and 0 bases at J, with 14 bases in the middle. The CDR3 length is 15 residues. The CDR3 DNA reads TGTGCCAGCAGACTAGATCCAGGACTGAACACTGAAGCTTTCTTT. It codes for CASRLDPGLNTEAFF.

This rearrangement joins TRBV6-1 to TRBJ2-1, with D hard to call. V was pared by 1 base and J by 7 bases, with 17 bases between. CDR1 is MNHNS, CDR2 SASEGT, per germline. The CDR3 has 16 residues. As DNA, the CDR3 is TGTGCCAGCAGTGAAGTTTCGTGGTACCACACGAATGAGCAGTTCTTC. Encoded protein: CASSEVSWYHTNEQFF.

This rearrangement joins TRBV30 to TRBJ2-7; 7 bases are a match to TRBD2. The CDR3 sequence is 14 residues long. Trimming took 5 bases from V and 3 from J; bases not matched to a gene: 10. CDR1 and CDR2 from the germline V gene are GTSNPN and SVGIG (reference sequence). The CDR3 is CAWGVGGSIYEQYF. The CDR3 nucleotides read TGTGCCTGGGGAGTGGGGGGGAGTATCTACGAGCAGTACTTC.

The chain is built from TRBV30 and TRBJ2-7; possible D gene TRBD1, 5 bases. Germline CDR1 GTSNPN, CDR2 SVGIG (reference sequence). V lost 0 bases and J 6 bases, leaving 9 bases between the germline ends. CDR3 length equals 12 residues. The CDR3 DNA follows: TGTGCCTGGAGTGTAGTTGGGGCCGAGCAGTACTTC. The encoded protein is CAWSVVGAEQYF.

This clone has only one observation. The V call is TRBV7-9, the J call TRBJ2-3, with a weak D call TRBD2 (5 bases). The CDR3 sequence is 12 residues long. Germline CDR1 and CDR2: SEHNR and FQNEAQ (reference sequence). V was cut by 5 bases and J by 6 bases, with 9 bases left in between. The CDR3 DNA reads TGTGCCAGCAGCGTATCGGGGGATACGCAGTATTTT. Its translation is CASSVSGDTQYF.

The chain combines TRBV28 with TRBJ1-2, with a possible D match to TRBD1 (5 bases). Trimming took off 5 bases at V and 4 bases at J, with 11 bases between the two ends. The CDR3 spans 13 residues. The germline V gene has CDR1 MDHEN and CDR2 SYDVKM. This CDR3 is CASSPTDLYGYTF. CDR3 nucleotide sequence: TGTGCCAGCAGTCCGACAGACCTCTATGGCTACACCTTC.

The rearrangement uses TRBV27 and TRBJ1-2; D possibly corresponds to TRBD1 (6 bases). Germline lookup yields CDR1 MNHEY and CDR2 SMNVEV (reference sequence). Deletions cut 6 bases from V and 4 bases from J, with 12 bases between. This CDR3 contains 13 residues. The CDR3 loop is CASSDTGSYGYTF. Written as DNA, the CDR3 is TGTGCCAGCAGCGATACAGGGAGCTATGGCTACACCTTC.

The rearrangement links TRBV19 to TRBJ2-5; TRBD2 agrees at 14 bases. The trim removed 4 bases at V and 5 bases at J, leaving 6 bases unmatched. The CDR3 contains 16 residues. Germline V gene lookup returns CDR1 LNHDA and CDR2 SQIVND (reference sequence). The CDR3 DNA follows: TGTGCCAGTAGTACTCCGGGACTAGCGGGAGTGGAGACCCAGTACTTC. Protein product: CASSTPGLAGVETQYF.

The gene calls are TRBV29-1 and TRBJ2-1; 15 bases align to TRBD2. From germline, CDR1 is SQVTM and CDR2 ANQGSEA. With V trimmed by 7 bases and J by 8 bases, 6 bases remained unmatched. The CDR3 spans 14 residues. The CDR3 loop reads CSARTSGRADEQFF. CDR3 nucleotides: TGCAGCGCCCGGACTAGCGGGAGGGCCGATGAGCAGTTCTTC.

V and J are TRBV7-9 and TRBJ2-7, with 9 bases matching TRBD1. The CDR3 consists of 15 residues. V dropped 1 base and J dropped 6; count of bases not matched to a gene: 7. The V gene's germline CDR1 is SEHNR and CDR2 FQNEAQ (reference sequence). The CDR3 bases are TGTGCCAGCAGCTTAGGCCGGGACAGGGATCCCGAGCAGTACTTC. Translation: CASSLGRDRDPEQYF.

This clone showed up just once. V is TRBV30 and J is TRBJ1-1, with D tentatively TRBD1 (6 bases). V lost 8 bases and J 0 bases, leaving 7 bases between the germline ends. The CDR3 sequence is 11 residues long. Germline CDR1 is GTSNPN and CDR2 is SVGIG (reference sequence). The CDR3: CARTVNTEAFF. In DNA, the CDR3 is TGTGCCCGGACAGTGAACACTGAAGCTTTCTTT. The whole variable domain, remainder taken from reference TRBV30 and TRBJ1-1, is SQTIHQWPATLVQPVGSPLSLECTVEGTSNPNLYWYRQAAGRGLQLLFYSVGIGQISSEVPQNLSASRPQDRQFILSSKKLLLSDSGFYLCARTVNTEAFFGQGTRLTVV.

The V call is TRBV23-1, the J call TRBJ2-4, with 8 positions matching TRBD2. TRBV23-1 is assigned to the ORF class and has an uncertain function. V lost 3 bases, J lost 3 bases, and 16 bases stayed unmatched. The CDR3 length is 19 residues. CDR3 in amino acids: CASSQDRLSGRPVKNIQYF. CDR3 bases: TGCGCCAGCAGTCAGGACAGATTAAGCGGGAGACCGGTCAAAAACATTCAGTACTTC.

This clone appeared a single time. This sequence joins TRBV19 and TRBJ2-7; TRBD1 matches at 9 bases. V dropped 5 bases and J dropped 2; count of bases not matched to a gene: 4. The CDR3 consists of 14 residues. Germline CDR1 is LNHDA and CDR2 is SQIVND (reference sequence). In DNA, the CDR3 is TGTGCCAGTAGTTACGGGACAGGGCCCTACGAGCAGTACTTC. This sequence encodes CASSYGTGPYEQYF.

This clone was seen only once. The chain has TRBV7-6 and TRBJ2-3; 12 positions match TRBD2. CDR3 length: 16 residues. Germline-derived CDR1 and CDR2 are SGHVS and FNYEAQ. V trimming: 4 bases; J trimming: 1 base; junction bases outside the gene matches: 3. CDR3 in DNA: TGTGCCAGCAGCTCCAGACTAGCGGGGGGCACAGATACGCAGTATTTT. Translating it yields CASSSRLAGGTDTQYF.

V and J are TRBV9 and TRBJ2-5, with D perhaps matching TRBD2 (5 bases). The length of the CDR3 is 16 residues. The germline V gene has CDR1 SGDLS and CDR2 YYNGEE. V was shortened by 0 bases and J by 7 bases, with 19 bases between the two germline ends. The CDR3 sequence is CASSVVGGAETGTQYF. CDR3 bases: TGTGCCAGCAGCGTAGTGGGTGGAGCGGAGACCGGGACCCAGTACTTC.

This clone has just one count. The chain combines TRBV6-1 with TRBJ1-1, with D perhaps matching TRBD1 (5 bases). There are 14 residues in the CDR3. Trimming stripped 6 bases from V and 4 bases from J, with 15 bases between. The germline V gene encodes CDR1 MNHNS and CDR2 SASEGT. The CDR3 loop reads CASSAMEGRTEAFF. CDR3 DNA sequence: TGTGCCAGCAGCGCTATGGAGGGGCGCACTGAAGCTTTCTTT.

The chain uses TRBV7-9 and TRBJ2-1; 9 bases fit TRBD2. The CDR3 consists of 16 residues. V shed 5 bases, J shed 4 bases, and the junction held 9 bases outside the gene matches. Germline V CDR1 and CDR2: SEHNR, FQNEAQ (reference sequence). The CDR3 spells CASSLPTSGPYNEQFF. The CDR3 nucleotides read TGTGCCAGCAGCCTACCGACTAGCGGCCCGTACAATGAGCAGTTCTTC.